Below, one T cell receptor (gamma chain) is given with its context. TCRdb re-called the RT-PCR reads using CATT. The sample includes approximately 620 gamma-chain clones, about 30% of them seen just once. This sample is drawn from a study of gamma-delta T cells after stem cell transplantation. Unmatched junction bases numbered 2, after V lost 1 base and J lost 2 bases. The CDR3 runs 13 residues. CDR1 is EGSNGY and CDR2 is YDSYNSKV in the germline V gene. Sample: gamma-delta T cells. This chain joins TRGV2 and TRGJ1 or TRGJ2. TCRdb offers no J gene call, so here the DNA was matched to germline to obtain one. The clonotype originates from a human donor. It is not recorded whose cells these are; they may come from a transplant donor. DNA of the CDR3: TGTGCCACCTGGGACGGATATTATTATAAGAAACTCTTT. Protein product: CATWDGYYYKKLF.